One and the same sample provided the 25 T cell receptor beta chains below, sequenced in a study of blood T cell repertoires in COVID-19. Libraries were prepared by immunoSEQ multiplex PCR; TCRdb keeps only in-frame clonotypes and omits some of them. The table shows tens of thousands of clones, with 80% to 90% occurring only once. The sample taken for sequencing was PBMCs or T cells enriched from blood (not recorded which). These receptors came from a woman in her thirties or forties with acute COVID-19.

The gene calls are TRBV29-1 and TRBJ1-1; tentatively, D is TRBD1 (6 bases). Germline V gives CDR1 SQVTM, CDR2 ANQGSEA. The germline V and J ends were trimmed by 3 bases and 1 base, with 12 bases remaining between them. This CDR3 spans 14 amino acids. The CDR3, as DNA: TGCAGCGTTGACTTTGGACAGACGAACACTGAAGCTTTCTTT. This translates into CSVDFGQTNTEAFF.

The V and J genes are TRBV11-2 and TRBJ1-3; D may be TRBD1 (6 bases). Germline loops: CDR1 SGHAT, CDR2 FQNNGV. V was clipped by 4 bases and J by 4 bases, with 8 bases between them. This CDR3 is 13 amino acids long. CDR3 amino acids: CASSWGQGNTIYF. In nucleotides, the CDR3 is TGTGCCAGCAGCTGGGGACAAGGAAACACCATATATTTT.

The CDR3 DNA reads as TGTGCCAGCATACGATCGGGACAGGGGATTCATACGCAGTATTTT. Encoded protein: CASIRSGQGIHTQYF. This rearrangement joins TRBV5-4 to TRBJ2-3, with 10 nucleotides matching TRBD1. V dropped 6 bases and J dropped 7; count of bases not matched to a gene: 11. Germline CDR1 is SGHNT and CDR2 is YYREEE (reference sequence). The CDR3 covers 15 residues.

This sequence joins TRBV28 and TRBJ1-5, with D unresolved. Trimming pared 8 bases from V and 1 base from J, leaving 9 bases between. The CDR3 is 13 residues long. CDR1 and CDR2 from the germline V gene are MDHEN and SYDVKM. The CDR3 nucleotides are TGTGCCAGCGTCGGAGGGAGCAATCAGCCCCAGCATTTT. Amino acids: CASVGGSNQPQHF.

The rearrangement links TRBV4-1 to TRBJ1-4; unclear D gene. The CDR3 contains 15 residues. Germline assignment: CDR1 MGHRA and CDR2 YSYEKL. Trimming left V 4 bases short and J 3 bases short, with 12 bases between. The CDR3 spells CASSRDRGANEKLFF. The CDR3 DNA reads TGCGCCAGCAGCCGCGACCGGGGAGCTAATGAAAAACTGTTTTTT.

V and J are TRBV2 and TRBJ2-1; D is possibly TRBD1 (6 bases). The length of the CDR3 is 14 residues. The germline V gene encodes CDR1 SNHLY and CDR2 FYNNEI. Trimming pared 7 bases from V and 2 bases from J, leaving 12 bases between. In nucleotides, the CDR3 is TGTGCCAGCATCGAACAGGGACCCTACAATGAGCAGTTCTTC. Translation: CASIEQGPYNEQFF. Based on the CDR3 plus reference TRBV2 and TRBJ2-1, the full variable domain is EPEVTQTPSHQVTQMGQEVILRCVPISNHLYFYWYRQILGQKVEFLVSFYNNEISEKSEIFDDQFSVERPDGSNFTLKIRSTKLEDSAMYFCASIEQGPYNEQFFGPGTRLTVL.

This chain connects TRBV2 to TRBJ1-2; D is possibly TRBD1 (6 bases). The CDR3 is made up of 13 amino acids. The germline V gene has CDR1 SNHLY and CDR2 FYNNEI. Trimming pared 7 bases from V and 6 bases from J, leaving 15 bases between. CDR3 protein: CASMSVGGHGYTF. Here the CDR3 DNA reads TGTGCCAGCATGTCGGTAGGGGGTCATGGCTACACCTTC. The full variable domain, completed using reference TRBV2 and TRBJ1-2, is EPEVTQTPSHQVTQMGQEVILRCVPISNHLYFYWYRQILGQKVEFLVSFYNNEISEKSEIFDDQFSVERPDGSNFTLKIRSTKLEDSAMYFCASMSVGGHGYTFGSGTRLTVV.

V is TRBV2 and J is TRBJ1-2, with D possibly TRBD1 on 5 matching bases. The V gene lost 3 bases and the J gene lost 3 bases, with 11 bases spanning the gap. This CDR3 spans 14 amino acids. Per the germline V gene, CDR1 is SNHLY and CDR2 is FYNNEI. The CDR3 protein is CASSDKGRDYGYTF. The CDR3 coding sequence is TGTGCCAGCAGTGATAAGGGGCGAGACTATGGCTACACCTTC.

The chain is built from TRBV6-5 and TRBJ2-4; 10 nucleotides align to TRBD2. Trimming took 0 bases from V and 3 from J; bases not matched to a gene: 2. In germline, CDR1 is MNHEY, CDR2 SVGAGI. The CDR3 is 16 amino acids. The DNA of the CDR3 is TGTGCCAGCAGTTACTCGATAGCGGGGGGCAAAAACATTCAGTACTTC. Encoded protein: CASSYSIAGGKNIQYF.

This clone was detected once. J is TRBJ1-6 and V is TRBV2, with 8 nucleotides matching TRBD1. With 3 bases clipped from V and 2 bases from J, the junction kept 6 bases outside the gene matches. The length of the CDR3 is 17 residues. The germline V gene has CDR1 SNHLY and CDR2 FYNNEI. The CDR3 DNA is TGTGCCAGCAGTGACAGGGGGCTCCGCGCCTATAATTCACCCCTCCACTTT. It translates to CASSDRGLRAYNSPLHF. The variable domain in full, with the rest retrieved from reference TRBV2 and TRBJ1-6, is EPEVTQTPSHQVTQMGQEVILRCVPISNHLYFYWYRQILGQKVEFLVSFYNNEISEKSEIFDDQFSVERPDGSNFTLKIRSTKLEDSAMYFCASSDRGLRAYNSPLHFGNGTRLTVT.

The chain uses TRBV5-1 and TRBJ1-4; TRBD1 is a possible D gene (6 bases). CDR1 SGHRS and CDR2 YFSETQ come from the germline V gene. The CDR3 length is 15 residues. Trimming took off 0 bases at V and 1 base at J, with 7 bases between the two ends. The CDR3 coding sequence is TGCGCCAGCAGCTTGGGAGGGGGAACTAATGAAAAACTGTTTTTT. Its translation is CASSLGGGTNEKLFF.

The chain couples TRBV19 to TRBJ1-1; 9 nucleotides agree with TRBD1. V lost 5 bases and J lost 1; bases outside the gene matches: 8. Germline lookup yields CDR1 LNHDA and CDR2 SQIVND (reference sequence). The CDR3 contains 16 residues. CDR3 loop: CASSEAGQGRNTEAFF. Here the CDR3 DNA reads TGTGCCAGTAGTGAGGCTGGACAGGGGAGGAACACTGAAGCTTTCTTT.

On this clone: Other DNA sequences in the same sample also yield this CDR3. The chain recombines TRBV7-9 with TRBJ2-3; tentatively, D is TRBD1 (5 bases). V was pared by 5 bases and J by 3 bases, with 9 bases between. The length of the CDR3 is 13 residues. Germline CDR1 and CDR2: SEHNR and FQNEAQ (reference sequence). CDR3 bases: TGTGCCAGCAGCCTCGACAGAACAGATACGCAGTATTTT. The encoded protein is CASSLDRTDTQYF.

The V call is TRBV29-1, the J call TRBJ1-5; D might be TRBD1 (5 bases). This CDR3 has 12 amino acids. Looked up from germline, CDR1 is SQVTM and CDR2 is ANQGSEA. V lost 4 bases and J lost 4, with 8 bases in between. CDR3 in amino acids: CSVGDWNQPQHF. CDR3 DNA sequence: TGCAGCGTTGGGGACTGGAATCAGCCCCAGCATTTT.

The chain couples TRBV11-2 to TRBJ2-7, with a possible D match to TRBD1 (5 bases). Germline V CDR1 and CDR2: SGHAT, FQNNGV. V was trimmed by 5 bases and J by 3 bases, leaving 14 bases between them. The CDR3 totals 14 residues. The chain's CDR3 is CASSLRAPGYEQYF. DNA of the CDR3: TGTGCCAGCAGCCTCAGGGCACCCGGCTACGAGCAGTACTTC.

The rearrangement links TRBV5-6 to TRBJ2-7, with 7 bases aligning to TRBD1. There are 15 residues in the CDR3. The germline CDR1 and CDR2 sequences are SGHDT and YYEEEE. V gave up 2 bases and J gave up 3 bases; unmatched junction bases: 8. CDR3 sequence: CASSFLRQGHYEQYF. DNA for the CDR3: TGTGCCAGCAGCTTCCTCCGACAGGGACACTACGAGCAGTACTTC.

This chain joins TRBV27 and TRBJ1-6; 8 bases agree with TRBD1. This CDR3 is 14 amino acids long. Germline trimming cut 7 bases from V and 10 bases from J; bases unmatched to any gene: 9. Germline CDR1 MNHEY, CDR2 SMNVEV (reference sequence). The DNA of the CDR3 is TGTGCCAGCAACGTGGCAGGGGGCTGGTCACCCCTCCACTTT. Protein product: CASNVAGGWSPLHF.

The CDR3 sequence: CASRIQGSYEQYV. CDR3 nucleotide sequence: TGTGCCAGCAGAATACAGGGCTCCTACGAGCAGTACGTC. The chain links TRBV6-5 to TRBJ2-7, with TRBD1 as a possible D gene (6 bases). Germline CDR1 reads MNHEY; CDR2 reads SVGAGI. The CDR3 is made up of 13 amino acids. The V end lost 6 bases, the J end lost 0 bases, and 9 bases lay between the germline ends.

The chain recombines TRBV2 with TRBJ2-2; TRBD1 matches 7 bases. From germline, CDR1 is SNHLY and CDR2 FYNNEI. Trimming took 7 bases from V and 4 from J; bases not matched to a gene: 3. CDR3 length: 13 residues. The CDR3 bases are TGTGCCAGCACCAGGGGGTTCACCGGGGAGCTGTTTTTT. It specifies CASTRGFTGELFF.

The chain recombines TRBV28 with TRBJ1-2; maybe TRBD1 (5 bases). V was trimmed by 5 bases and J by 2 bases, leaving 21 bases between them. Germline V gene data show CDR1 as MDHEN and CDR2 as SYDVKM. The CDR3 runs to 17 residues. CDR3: CASSPGGGRWGNYGYTF. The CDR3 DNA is TGTGCCAGCAGTCCTGGGGGGGGACGCTGGGGCAACTATGGCTACACCTTC.

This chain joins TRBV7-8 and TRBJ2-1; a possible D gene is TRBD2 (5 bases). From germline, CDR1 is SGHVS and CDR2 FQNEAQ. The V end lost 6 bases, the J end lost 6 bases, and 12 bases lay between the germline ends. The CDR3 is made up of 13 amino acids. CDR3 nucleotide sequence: TGTGCCAGCAGGCTCTCGGCGGGCAATGAGCAGTTCTTC. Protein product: CASRLSAGNEQFF.

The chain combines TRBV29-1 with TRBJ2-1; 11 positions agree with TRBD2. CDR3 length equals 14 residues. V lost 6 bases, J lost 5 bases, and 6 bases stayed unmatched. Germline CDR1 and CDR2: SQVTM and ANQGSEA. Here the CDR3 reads CSVPPGLADNEQFF. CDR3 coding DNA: TGCAGCGTGCCCCCGGGACTAGCGGACAATGAGCAGTTCTTC.

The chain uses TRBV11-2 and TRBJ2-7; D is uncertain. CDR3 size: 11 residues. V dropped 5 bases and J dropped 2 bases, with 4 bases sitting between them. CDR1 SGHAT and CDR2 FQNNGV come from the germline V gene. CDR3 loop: CASSTTYEQYF. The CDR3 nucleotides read TGTGCCAGCAGCACAACCTACGAGCAGTACTTC. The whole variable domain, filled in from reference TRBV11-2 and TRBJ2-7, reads EAGVAQSPRYKIIEKRQSVAFWCNPISGHATLYWYQQILGQGPKLLIQFQNNGVVDDSQLPKDRFSAERLKGVDSTLKIQPAKLEDSAVYLCASSTTYEQYFGPGTRLTVT.

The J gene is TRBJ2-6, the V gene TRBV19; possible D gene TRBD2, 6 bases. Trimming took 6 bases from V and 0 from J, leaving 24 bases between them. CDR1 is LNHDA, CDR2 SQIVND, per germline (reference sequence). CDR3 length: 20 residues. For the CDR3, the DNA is TGTGCCAGTAGACGGGCCCCGGGGGACGTATGGGACTCTGGGGCCAACGTCCTGACTTTC. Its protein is CASRRAPGDVWDSGANVLTF.

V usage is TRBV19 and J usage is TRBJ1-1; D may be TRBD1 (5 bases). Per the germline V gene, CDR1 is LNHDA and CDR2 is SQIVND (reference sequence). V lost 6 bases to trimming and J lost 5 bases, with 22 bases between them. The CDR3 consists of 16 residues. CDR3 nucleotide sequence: TGTGCCAGTAGCCCTAGGGGCGAGGGGAGGAGGACTGAAGCTTTCTTT. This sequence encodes CASSPRGEGRRTEAFF. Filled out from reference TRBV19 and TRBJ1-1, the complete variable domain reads DGGITQSPKYLFRKEGQNVTLSCEQNLNHDAMYWYRQDPGQGLRLIYYSQIVNDFQKGDIAEGYSVSREKKESFPLTVTSAQKNPTAFYLCASSPRGEGRRTEAFFGQGTRLTVV.